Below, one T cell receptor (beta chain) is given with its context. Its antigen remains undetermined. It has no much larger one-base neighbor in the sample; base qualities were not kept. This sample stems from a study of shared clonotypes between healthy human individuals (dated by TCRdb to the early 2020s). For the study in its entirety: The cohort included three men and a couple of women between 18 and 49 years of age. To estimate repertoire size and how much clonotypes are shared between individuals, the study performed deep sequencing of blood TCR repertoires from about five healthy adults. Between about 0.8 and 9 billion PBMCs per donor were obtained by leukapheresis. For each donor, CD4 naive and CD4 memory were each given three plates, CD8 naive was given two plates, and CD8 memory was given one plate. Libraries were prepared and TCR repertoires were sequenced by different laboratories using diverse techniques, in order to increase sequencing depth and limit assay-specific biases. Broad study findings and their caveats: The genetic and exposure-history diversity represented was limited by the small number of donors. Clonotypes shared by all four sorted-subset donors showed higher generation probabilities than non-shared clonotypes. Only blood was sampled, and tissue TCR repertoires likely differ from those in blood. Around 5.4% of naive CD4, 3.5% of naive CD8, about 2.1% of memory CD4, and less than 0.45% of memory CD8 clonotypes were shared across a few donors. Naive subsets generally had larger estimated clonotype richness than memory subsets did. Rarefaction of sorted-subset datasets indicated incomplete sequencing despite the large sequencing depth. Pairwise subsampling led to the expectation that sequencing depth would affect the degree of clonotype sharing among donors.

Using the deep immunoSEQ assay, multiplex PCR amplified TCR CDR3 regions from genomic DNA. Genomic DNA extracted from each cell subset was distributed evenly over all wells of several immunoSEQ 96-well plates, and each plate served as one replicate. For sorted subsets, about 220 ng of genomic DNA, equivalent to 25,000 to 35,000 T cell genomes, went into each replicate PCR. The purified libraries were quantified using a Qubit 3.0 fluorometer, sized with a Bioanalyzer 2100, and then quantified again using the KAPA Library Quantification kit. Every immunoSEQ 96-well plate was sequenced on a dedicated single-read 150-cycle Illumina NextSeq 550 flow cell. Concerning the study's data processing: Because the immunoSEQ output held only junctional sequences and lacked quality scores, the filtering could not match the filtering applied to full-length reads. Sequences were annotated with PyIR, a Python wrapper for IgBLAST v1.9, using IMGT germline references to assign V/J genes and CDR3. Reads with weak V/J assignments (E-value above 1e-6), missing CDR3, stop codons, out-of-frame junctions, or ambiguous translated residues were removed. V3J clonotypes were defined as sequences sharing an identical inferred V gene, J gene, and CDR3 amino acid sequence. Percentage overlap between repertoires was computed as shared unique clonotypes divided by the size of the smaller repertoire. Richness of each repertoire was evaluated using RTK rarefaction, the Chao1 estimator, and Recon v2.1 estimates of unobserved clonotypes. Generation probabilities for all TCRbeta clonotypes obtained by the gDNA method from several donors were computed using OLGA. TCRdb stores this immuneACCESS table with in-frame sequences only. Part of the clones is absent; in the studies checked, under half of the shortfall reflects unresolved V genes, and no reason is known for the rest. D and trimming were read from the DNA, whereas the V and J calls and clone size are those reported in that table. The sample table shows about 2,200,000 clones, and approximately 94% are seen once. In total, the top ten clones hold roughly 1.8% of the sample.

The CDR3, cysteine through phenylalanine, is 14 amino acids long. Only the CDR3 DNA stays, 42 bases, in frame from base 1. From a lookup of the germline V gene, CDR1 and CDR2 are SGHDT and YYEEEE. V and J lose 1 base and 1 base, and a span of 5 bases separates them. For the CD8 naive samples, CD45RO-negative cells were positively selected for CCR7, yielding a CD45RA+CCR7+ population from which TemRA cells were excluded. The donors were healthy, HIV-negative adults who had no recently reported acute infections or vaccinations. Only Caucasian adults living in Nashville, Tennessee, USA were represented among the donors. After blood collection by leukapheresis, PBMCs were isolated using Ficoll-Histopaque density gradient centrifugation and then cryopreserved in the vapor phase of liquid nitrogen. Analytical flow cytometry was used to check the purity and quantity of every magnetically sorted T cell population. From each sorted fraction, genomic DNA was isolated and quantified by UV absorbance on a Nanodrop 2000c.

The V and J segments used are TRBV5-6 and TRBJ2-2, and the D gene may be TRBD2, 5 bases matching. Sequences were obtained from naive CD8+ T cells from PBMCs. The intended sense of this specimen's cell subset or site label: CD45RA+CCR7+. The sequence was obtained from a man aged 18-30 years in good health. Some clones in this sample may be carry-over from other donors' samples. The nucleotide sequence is TGTGCCAGCAGCTTGACTAGGAACACCGGGGAGCTGTTTTTT. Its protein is CASSLTRNTGELFF.